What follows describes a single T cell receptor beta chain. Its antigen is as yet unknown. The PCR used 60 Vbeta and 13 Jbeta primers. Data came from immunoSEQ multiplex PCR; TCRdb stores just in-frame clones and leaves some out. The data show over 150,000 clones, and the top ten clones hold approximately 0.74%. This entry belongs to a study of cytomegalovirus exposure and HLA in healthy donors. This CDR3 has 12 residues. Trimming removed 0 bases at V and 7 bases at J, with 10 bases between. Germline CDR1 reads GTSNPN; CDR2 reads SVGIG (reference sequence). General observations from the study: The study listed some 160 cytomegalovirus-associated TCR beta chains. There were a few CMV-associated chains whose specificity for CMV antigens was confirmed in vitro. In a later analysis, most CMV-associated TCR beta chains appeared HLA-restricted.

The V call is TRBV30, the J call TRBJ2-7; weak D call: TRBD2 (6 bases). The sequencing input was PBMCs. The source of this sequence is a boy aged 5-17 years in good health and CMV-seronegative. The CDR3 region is CAWSVGGFEQYF. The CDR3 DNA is TGTGCCTGGAGTGTTGGGGGGTTTGAGCAGTACTTC.